What follows are 3 T cell receptor beta chains derived from one specimen sequenced in a study of blood T cells in healthy people across ages. A J-beta primer mix and a sample-barcoded 5' primer were used in a second PCR of about 7 to 12 cycles. Each CDR3 protein is one row after TCRdb ran MiXCR on the 5' RACE reads. This sample yields approximately 800,000 distinct CDR3 sequences, of which around half are seen a single time; about a sixth belongs to the top ten. The sequencing input was blood. The receptors here all came from a man aged 80 or over in good health.

The table lists this clonotype with a few counts. The V call is TRBV29-1, the J call TRBJ1-1, with D possibly TRBD1 on 6 matching bases. Germline CDR1 is SQVTM and CDR2 is ANQGSEA. The CDR3 spans 13 residues. Trimming took off 4 bases at V and 3 bases at J, with 12 bases between the two ends. This CDR3 reads CSVAQGKDTEAFF. The CDR3 DNA reads as TGCAGCGTTGCTCAGGGGAAAGACACTGAAGCTTTCTTT.

The gene calls are TRBV19 and TRBJ2-1; D not certain. Trimming stripped 8 bases from V and 5 bases from J, with 13 bases between. CDR1 is LNHDA and CDR2 is SQIVND in the germline V gene (reference sequence). CDR3 length equals 13 residues. This chain's CDR3 is CASWDRTDNEQFF. The CDR3 region has the DNA TGTGCCAGTTGGGATCGGACCGACAATGAGCAGTTCTTC.

This chain joins TRBV29-1 and TRBJ2-5; D is perhaps TRBD1 or TRBD2 (6 bases each). V gave up 5 bases and J gave up 5 bases, with 12 bases separating them. The V gene's germline CDR1 is SQVTM and CDR2 ANQGSEA. The CDR3 runs 12 residues. CDR3 loop: CSVQGGHETQYF. The CDR3, as DNA: TGCAGCGTTCAAGGGGGGCATGAGACCCAGTACTTC. The variable domain in full, with the rest retrieved from reference TRBV29-1 and TRBJ2-5, is SAVISQKPSRDICQRGTSLTIQCQVDSQVTMMFWYRQQPGQSLTLIATANQGSEATYESGFVIDKFPISRPNLTFSTLTVSNMSPEDSSIYLCSVQGGHETQYFGPGTRLLVL.